This is a list of T cell receptor beta chains from one sample in a study of shared clonotypes between healthy human individuals. The repertoire was sequenced with immunoSEQ multiplex PCR; TCRdb's copy has only in-frame clones and lacks some. The table records roughly 1.4 million clones, 98% of them present only once. Sequenced input: naive CD4+ T cells sorted from blood. These TCRs come from a young man in good health. The CDR3 runs from the conserved cysteine through the conserved F or W. A D gene is named only where the DNA matches it firmly.

D: -; V: TRBV11-2; J: TRBJ1-1; CDR3: CASSLASPTGEAFF; DNA: TGTGCCAGCAGCTTAGCTTCTCCGACAGGTGAAGCTTTCTTT
D: -; V: TRBV7-9; J: TRBJ2-7; CDR3: CASSLEFKSYEQYF; DNA: TGTGCCAGCAGCTTAGAGTTCAAAAGCTACGAGCAGTACTTC
D: TRBD1; V: TRBV28; J: TRBJ1-5; CDR3: CASSRRTGPFNQPQHF; DNA: TGTGCCAGCAGTCGTAGGACAGGGCCCTTTAATCAGCCCCAGCATTTT
D: -; V: TRBV15; J: TRBJ2-3; CDR3: CATSRGQGQTDTQYF; DNA: TGTGCCACCAGCAGAGGTCAAGGACAAACAGATACGCAGTATTTT
D: -; V: TRBV5-1; J: TRBJ2-1; CDR3: CASSLVRDSRETYNEQFF; DNA: TGCGCCAGCAGCTTGGTAAGGGACTCTCGAGAAACATACAATGAGCAGTTCTTC
D: -; V: TRBV10-1; J: TRBJ2-3; CDR3: CASSEYGSPTDTQYF; DNA: TGCGCCAGCAGTGAGTATGGGAGTCCCACAGATACGCAGTATTTT
D: TRBD2; V: TRBV6-6; J: TRBJ2-7; CDR3: CASSTLAGALGEQYF; DNA: TGTGCCAGCAGTACCCTAGCGGGAGCTTTGGGCGAGCAGTACTTC
D: -; V: TRBV7-9; J: TRBJ1-2; CDR3: CASSLARQGSGYTF; DNA: TGTGCCAGCAGCTTAGCGCGTCAGGGCAGTGGCTACACCTTC
D: -; V: TRBV5-1; J: TRBJ2-1; CDR3: CASSARGHNTHEQFF; DNA: TGCGCCAGCAGCGCCAGGGGACACAATACCCATGAGCAGTTCTTC
D: -; V: TRBV11-2; J: TRBJ2-3; CDR3: CASSTGPPDTQYF; DNA: TGTGCCAGCAGCACAGGGCCCCCGGATACGCAGTATTTT
D: TRBD1; V: TRBV2; J: TRBJ2-1; CDR3: CASKTGGRDEQFF; DNA: TGTGCCAGCAAGACAGGGGGTCGGGATGAGCAGTTCTTC
D: -; V: TRBV11-2; J: TRBJ2-7; CDR3: CASRGAGIYEQYF; DNA: TGTGCCAGCCGGGGCGCGGGCATATACGAGCAGTACTTC
D: -; V: TRBV18; J: TRBJ2-3; CDR3: CASSIGIDTQYF; DNA: TGTGCCAGCTCCATAGGAATAGATACGCAGTATTTT
D: TRBD2; V: TRBV6-1; J: TRBJ2-5; CDR3: CASSVLAGARQETQYF; DNA: TGTGCCAGCAGTGTTCTAGCGGGAGCCAGGCAAGAGACCCAGTACTTC
D: -; V: TRBV6-5; J: TRBJ2-1; CDR3: CASSLRSGAMNEQFF; DNA: TGTGCCAGCAGTTTAAGATCCGGAGCGATGAATGAGCAGTTCTTC
D: TRBD2; V: TRBV14; J: TRBJ2-7; CDR3: CASSLGGEQYF; DNA: TGTGCCAGCAGCCTCGGGGGGGAGCAGTACTTC
D: -; V: TRBV7-2; J: TRBJ1-2; CDR3: CASSSAGSLINYGYTF; DNA: TGTGCCAGCAGCTCGGCAGGTTCCCTTATTAACTATGGCTACACCTTC
D: -; V: TRBV4-3; J: TRBJ2-3; CDR3: CASSQEGLNGDTQYF; DNA: TGCGCCAGCAGCCAAGAAGGACTAAACGGGGATACGCAGTATTTT
D: -; V: TRBV4-3; J: TRBJ2-7; CDR3: CASSQGSLYEQYF; DNA: TGCGCCAGCAGCCAAGGTTCTCTGTACGAGCAGTACTTC
D: TRBD1; V: TRBV7-9; J: TRBJ2-4; CDR3: CASSLGQGVYIQYF; DNA: TGTGCCAGCAGCTTAGGGCAGGGGGTGTACATTCAGTACTTC
D: -; V: TRBV6-1; J: TRBJ2-6; CDR3: CASRGPGANVLTF; DNA: TGTGCCAGCAGAGGGCCTGGGGCCAACGTCCTGACTTTC
D: -; V: TRBV7-9; J: TRBJ2-3; CDR3: CASSLVGATGTTDTQYF; DNA: TGTGCCAGCAGCTTAGTGGGTGCTACAGGGACCACAGATACGCAGTATTTT
D: -; V: TRBV9; J: TRBJ2-1; CDR3: CASSPTYSTGYYNEQFF; DNA: TGTGCCAGCAGCCCTACCTATAGTACGGGTTATTACAATGAGCAGTTCTTC
D: TRBD1; V: TRBV18; J: TRBJ2-7; CDR3: CASSLTGPSYEQYF; DNA: TGTGCCAGCTCACTGACAGGGCCCTCCTACGAGCAGTACTTC
D: TRBD2; V: TRBV2; J: TRBJ2-7; CDR3: CASSPEPGRTSEQYF; DNA: TGTGCCAGCAGTCCCGAACCGGGACGGACTAGCGAGCAGTACTTC
D: -; V: TRBV18; J: TRBJ2-7; CDR3: CASSPLGGGEEQYF; DNA: TGTGCCAGCTCACCGCTTGGCGGGGGCGAGGAGCAGTACTTC
D: TRBD1; V: TRBV7-9; J: TRBJ1-5; CDR3: CASSSDRVNQPQHF; DNA: TGTGCCAGCAGCTCTGACAGGGTCAATCAGCCCCAGCATTTT
D: -; V: TRBV6-6; J: TRBJ2-7; CDR3: CASSYSSLARYEQYF; DNA: TGTGCCAGCAGTTACTCGAGCCTAGCGCGCTACGAGCAGTACTTC
D: -; V: TRBV5-6; J: TRBJ2-5; CDR3: CASSDYQETQYF; DNA: TGTGCCAGCAGCGACTACCAAGAGACCCAGTACTTC
D: -; V: TRBV28; J: TRBJ1-5; CDR3: CASWTLNQPQHF; DNA: TGTGCCAGCTGGACATTAAATCAGCCCCAGCATTTT
D: TRBD1; V: TRBV5-4; J: TRBJ2-7; CDR3: CASSLGQGAQAPLLEQYF; DNA: TGTGCCAGCAGCTTGGGTCAGGGGGCCCAAGCTCCCCTACTGGAGCAGTACTTC
D: -; V: TRBV19; J: TRBJ2-3; CDR3: CASSPTWGADTQYF; DNA: TGTGCCAGTAGCCCAACTTGGGGGGCAGATACGCAGTATTTT
D: -; V: TRBV25-1; J: TRBJ2-5; CDR3: CASSDTVGRLVETQYF; DNA: TGTGCCAGCAGTGATACAGTAGGAAGGTTGGTAGAGACCCAGTACTTC